These 25 T cell receptor beta chains were all obtained from the same sample, sequenced in a study of blood T cell repertoires in COVID-19. TCRdb's copy holds only in-frame clones and misses some; the assay was immunoSEQ multiplex PCR. The sample consists of approximately 69,000 clones, roughly three quarters of them appearing once. Sequencing was carried out using peripheral blood. Receptors originate from a human donor in a cohort sampled during active COVID-19.

The chain carries TRBV5-4 and TRBJ1-1; 7 bases match TRBD1. The CDR3 is 16 residues long. V lost 0 bases, J lost 5 bases, and 10 bases stayed unmatched. Germline lookup yields CDR1 SGHNT and CDR2 YYREEE (reference sequence). The CDR3 here is CASSLDNQGETTEAFF. The CDR3 DNA sequence: TGTGCCAGCAGCTTGGATAATCAGGGGGAAACAACTGAAGCTTTCTTT.

The V gene is TRBV4-1, the J gene TRBJ2-7; 10 bases line up with TRBD2. The germline CDR1 and CDR2 sequences are MGHRA and YSYEKL. The J segment lost 4 bases and the V segment lost 1 base, leaving 7 bases of the junction unmatched. CDR3 length: 16 amino acids. The CDR3 bases are TGCGCCAGCAGCCAAGCCGAAGCGGGAGGGCCGTACGAGCAGTACTTC. It yields the protein CASSQAEAGGPYEQYF.

The chain carries TRBV5-1 and TRBJ1-5; a weak D match, TRBD1 (5 bases). The CDR3 length is 14 residues. V was trimmed by 0 bases and J by 3 bases, leaving 7 bases between them. Germline-derived CDR1 and CDR2 are SGHRS and YFSETQ. The CDR3, as DNA: TGCGCCAGCAGCTTGGCAGGGAACAATCAGCCCCAGCATTTT. Protein product: CASSLAGNNQPQHF.

CDR3 bases: TGTGCCAGCAGCCCAGGACTAGCGGAGTCCTACGAGCAGTACTTC. Its protein product is CASSPGLAESYEQYF. J is TRBJ2-7 and V is TRBV5-4; 10 bases agree with TRBD2. The CDR3 spans 15 residues. The germline gives CDR1 SGHNT, CDR2 YYREEE (reference sequence). Trimming at V came to 4 bases and at J to 1 base, leaving 5 bases not matched to a gene.

The chain carries TRBV24-1 and TRBJ2-1, with D perhaps TRBD2 (6 bases). This CDR3 region has 16 residues. V was trimmed by 3 bases and J by 7 bases, leaving 18 bases between them. CDR1 KGHDR and CDR2 SFDVKD come from the germline V gene. CDR3 sequence reads: CATSDGTGGFRNEQFF. The CDR3 bases are TGTGCCACCAGTGATGGGACTGGGGGGTTTAGGAATGAGCAGTTCTTC.

This CDR3 is CASAPTGTSGGETQYF. The CDR3 DNA follows: TGCGCCAGCGCCCCGACTGGGACTAGCGGGGGTGAGACCCAGTACTTC. The chain recombines TRBV5-1 with TRBJ2-5; 14 bases match TRBD2. Germline trimming cut 7 bases from V and 5 bases from J; bases unmatched to any gene: 10. In germline, CDR1 is SGHRS, CDR2 YFSETQ. The CDR3 runs to 16 residues.

This clone was observed a single time. The chain combines TRBV27 with TRBJ2-3; the match to TRBD2 covers 7 bases. The CDR3 extends over 16 amino acids. J lost 0 bases, V lost 5 bases, and 8 bases had no gene match. The germline V gene encodes CDR1 MNHEY and CDR2 SMNVEV (reference sequence). For the CDR3, the DNA is TGTGCCAGCAGTCCATATAGCGGGTCTAGCACAGATACGCAGTATTTT. Translation: CASSPYSGSSTDTQYF.

J is TRBJ1-2 and V is TRBV9; 9 bases fit TRBD1. Losses at the gene ends were 1 base for V and 8 bases for J; bases not matched to a gene: 9. CDR3 length equals 15 residues. CDR1 and CDR2 from the germline V gene are SGDLS and YYNGEE. The CDR3 DNA sequence: TGTGCCAGCAGCGTAACGACACAGGGGGCTGGAGGCTACACCTTC. This encodes CASSVTTQGAGGYTF.

The rearrangement joins TRBV28 to TRBJ2-3, with D perhaps matching TRBD1 (5 bases). The V and J ends lost 5 bases and 9 bases respectively, with 18 bases between them. Per germline, CDR1 MDHEN and CDR2 SYDVKM. This CDR3 has 14 residues. The CDR3 loop reads CASSPPRRGRTQYF. The CDR3 DNA follows: TGTGCCAGCAGTCCTCCGCGAAGGGGTAGAACGCAGTATTTT.

The chain recombines TRBV7-2 with TRBJ2-7, with TRBD2 matching over 11 bases. The CDR3 is 16 residues long. Germline CDR1 SGHTA, CDR2 FQGNSA. With 4 bases clipped from V and 5 bases from J, the junction kept 10 bases outside the gene matches. The CDR3 region is CASSSPTSGGLHEQYF. CDR3 nucleotide sequence: TGTGCCAGCAGCTCCCCAACTAGCGGGGGTCTTCACGAGCAGTACTTC.

The CDR3 DNA reads as TGCGCCAGCAGCCTAGCGGGAGTTACCGGGGAGCTGTTTTTT. Encoded protein: CASSLAGVTGELFF. The chain has TRBV5-1 and TRBJ2-2, with 10 bases lining up with TRBD2. Germline V gene data show CDR1 as SGHRS and CDR2 as YFSETQ. The V gene end was trimmed by 4 bases and the J gene end by 5 bases; junction bases not matched to a gene: 2. The CDR3 runs to 14 residues.

This clone was counted ten times or more. The rearrangement joins TRBV6-5 to TRBJ2-7, with D maybe TRBD1 (6 bases). The germline gives CDR1 MNHEY, CDR2 SVGAGI. Trimming took off 5 bases at V and 5 bases at J, with 16 bases between the two ends. This CDR3 is 14 amino acids long. This CDR3 reads CASSHRTVGDEQYF. In nucleotides, the CDR3 is TGTGCCAGCAGTCATCGGACAGTCGGGGACGAGCAGTACTTC.

This chain links TRBV29-1 with TRBJ2-2; perhaps TRBD1 as D (7 bases). Germline V gene lookup returns CDR1 SQVTM and CDR2 ANQGSEA. The CDR3 has 16 amino acids. The ends were cut back, 6 bases at V and 4 bases at J, with 21 bases in the middle. In DNA form, the CDR3 reads TGCAGCGTCCCCGGGGGAGCAGGGGGAGTCACCGGGGAGCTGTTTTTT. This gives the protein CSVPGGAGGVTGELFF.

This clone was seen only a few times. The chain joins TRBV28 to TRBJ2-2, with 8 bases matching TRBD1. In germline, CDR1 is MDHEN, CDR2 SYDVKM. The CDR3 totals 16 residues. Trimming cost V 3 bases and J 3 bases; bases outside gene matches: 6. The CDR3 DNA reads as TGTGCCAGCAGTTTCGGGACAGGCATTTACACCGGGGAGCTGTTTTTT. Its translation is CASSFGTGIYTGELFF.

This chain links TRBV5-4 with TRBJ1-2; D is unclear. The germline V and J ends were trimmed by 4 bases and 5 bases, with 12 bases remaining between them. The CDR3 is 13 residues long. The V gene's germline CDR1 is SGHNT and CDR2 YYREEE (reference sequence). The CDR3 bases are TGTGCCAGCAGCCTAAGTGGTCCGTATGGCTACACCTTC. Protein product: CASSLSGPYGYTF.

CDR3 DNA: TGTGCCAGCAGTAGACTAGCCGACTCCTACAATGAGCAGTTCTTC. Protein: CASSRLADSYNEQFF. This chain joins TRBV6-5 and TRBJ2-1; 7 positions agree with TRBD2. Germline loops: CDR1 MNHEY, CDR2 SVGAGI. The CDR3 is made up of 15 amino acids. Trimming cost V 5 bases and J 0 bases; bases outside gene matches: 4.

This chain links TRBV11-2 with TRBJ2-7; D uncertain. Germline assignment: CDR1 SGHAT and CDR2 FQNNGV. The V end lost 5 bases, the J end lost 6 bases, and 14 bases lay between the germline ends. This CDR3 contains 13 residues. The CDR3 here is CASSLLWPSEQYF. CDR3 DNA sequence: TGTGCCAGCAGCCTCTTATGGCCCAGCGAGCAGTACTTC. The complete variable domain, with remaining parts taken from reference TRBV11-2 and TRBJ2-7, reads EAGVAQSPRYKIIEKRQSVAFWCNPISGHATLYWYQQILGQGPKLLIQFQNNGVVDDSQLPKDRFSAERLKGVDSTLKIQPAKLEDSAVYLCASSLLWPSEQYFGPGTRLTVT.

For the CDR3, the DNA is TGTGCCAGCAAAGGACAGGGCTATCAGCCCCAGCATTTT. Translated, it gives CASKGQGYQPQHF. The rearrangement uses TRBV6-5 and TRBJ1-5, with TRBD1 identical over 8 bases. The CDR3 has 13 residues. The V gene's germline CDR1 is MNHEY and CDR2 SVGAGI. Losses at the gene ends were 7 bases for V and 5 bases for J; bases not matched to a gene: 4.

The chain recombines TRBV19 with TRBJ1-4, with D unresolved. V was shortened by 5 bases and J by 3 bases, with 10 bases between the two germline ends. CDR1 and CDR2 from the germline V gene are LNHDA and SQIVND (reference sequence). This CDR3 has 14 residues. The CDR3 nucleotides read TGTGCCAGTAGTCCTTCGCGATCTAATGAAAAACTGTTTTTT. It codes for CASSPSRSNEKLFF.

The chain uses TRBV6-5 and TRBJ2-5; 8 bases are shared with TRBD1. The V and J ends lost 7 bases and 3 bases, in that order; junction bases with no gene match: 4. The CDR3 runs to 13 residues. Per germline, CDR1 MNHEY and CDR2 SVGAGI. CDR3 protein: CASKPGQEETQYF. For the CDR3, the DNA is TGTGCCAGCAAACCGGGACAGGAAGAGACCCAGTACTTC.

This clone was recorded only once. The chain employs TRBV25-1 and TRBJ2-5; maybe TRBD1 (5 bases). This CDR3 region has 14 residues. Trimming took 4 bases from V and 1 from J, leaving 10 bases between them. Per germline, CDR1 MGHDK and CDR2 SYGVNS. The CDR3 loop is CASSARTTQETQYF. DNA of the CDR3: TGTGCCAGCAGTGCTAGGACAACCCAAGAGACCCAGTACTTC. The full variable domain, in which reference TRBV25-1 and TRBJ2-5 provide the parts outside the CDR3, is EADIYQTPRYLVIGTGKKITLECSQTMGHDKMYWYQQDPGMELHLIHYSYGVNSTEKGDLSSESTVSRIRTEHFPLTLESARPSHTSQYLCASSARTTQETQYFGPGTRLLVL.

V is TRBV5-5 and J is TRBJ2-7; 7 nucleotides align to TRBD2. Germline-derived CDR1 and CDR2 are SGHKS and YYEKEE (reference sequence). V lost 3 bases to trimming and J lost 7 bases; unmatched junction nucleotides: 13. There are 15 residues in the CDR3. The CDR3 DNA is TGTGCCAGCAGCTCCTCAGGGACGCACGGGGGGGAGCAGTACTTC. It translates to CASSSSGTHGGEQYF. The complete variable domain, with remaining parts taken from reference TRBV5-5 and TRBJ2-7, reads DAGVTQSPTHLIKTRGQQVTLRCSPISGHKSVSWYQQVLGQGPQFIFQYYEKEERGRGNFPDRFSARQFPNYSSELNVNALLLGDSALYLCASSSSGTHGGEQYFGPGTRLTVT.

The table lists this clone with a count of one. The CDR3 protein is CASSKWTATTTEAFF. The CDR3, as DNA: TGTGCCAGCAGTAAATGGACAGCAACGACCACTGAAGCTTTCTTT. The chain carries TRBV6-5 and TRBJ1-1, with TRBD1 as a possible D gene (6 bases). Per the germline V gene, CDR1 is MNHEY and CDR2 is SVGAGI. This CDR3 is built from 15 residues. V was cut by 5 bases and J by 4 bases, with 17 bases left in between.

The V and J genes are TRBV27 and TRBJ2-2; 7 bases match TRBD2. V was pared by 6 bases and J by 0 bases, with 4 bases of the junction left unmatched. There are 15 residues in the CDR3. CDR1 and CDR2 (germline): MNHEY, SMNVEV (reference sequence). In DNA, the CDR3 is TGTGCCAGCAGGGGGGAGGGGTCGAACACCGGGGAGCTGTTTTTT. Its translation is CASRGEGSNTGELFF.

This clone occurred once. The J gene is TRBJ2-1, the V gene TRBV3-1 (or the pseudogene TRBV3-2); 11 bases are a match to TRBD2. The germline V gene has CDR1 LGHDT and CDR2 YNNKEL (reference sequence). The CDR3 runs 15 residues. With 2 bases clipped from V and 9 bases from J, the junction kept 6 bases outside the gene matches. CDR3 residues: CASSQNSGRASEQFF. The CDR3 DNA is TGTGCCAGCAGCCAAAATAGCGGGAGGGCCAGTGAGCAGTTCTTC.